This T cell receptor (beta chain) was sequenced during a study of blood T cells in healthy people across ages. In regard to this clonotype: Its target is not known.

Next came a second PCR, run for about 6 to 11 cycles, which used a sample-barcoded 5' primer along with a J-beta primer mix. A tag from a template-switch adaptor with 12 random nucleotides marked each cDNA molecule. At least 2.5 million CDR3-containing paired-end reads were obtained per sample. Each CDR3 protein gets one entry after TCRdb re-called the 5' RACE reads with MiXCR. The top ten hold approximately 20% of the sample, which has approximately 1,000,000 distinct CDR3 sequences, under 45% seen once. Trimming took off 2 bases at V and 8 bases at J, with 19 bases between the two ends. The CDR3 runs 16 residues. Germline V CDR1 and CDR2: SEHNR, FQNEAQ (reference sequence). Whole-study results and caveats: The unsorted PBMCs prevented any conclusive comparison of naive versus antigen-experienced cells.

Total RNA, at least 5.5 micrograms per sample, was extracted from PBMCs. The receptor was isolated from a woman aged 55-75 years in good health. The chain employs TRBV7-9 and TRBJ2-1; tentative D call: TRBD1 (6 bases). Sequences were obtained from blood. CDR3 region: CASSLKRTGPLDEQFF. The CDR3 DNA sequence: TGTGCCAGCAGCTTAAAACGAACAGGGCCTTTAGATGAGCAGTTCTTC. Combining the CDR3 with reference TRBV7-9 and TRBJ2-1 gives the whole variable domain DTGVSQNPRHKITKRGQNVTFRCDPISEHNRLYWYRQTLGQGPEFLTYFQNEAQLEKSRLLSDRFSAERPKGSFSTLEIQRTEQGDSAMYLCASSLKRTGPLDEQFFGPGTRLTVL.